This TCR beta chain was sequenced during a study of a mutant IDH1 vaccine in newly diagnosed glioma. V dropped 4 bases and J dropped 0 bases, with 13 bases sitting between them. The CDR3 sequence is 16 residues long. Germline assignment: CDR1 SNHLY and CDR2 FYNNEI. Study-wide findings and caveats: Immune responses arising from the vaccine appeared in just under 95% of patients.

The time point is: week 5, during vaccination. Alongside topical imiquimod, each dose of vaccine comprised 300 ug of mutant IDH1 20-mer peptide. Note on this clone: Its specificity is unknown.

TCRdb keeps only in-frame clones here, not all; method: immunoSEQ multiplex PCR. The sample carries about 58,000 clones, around four fifths recorded once. The chain recombines TRBV2 with TRBJ1-5; weak D call: TRBD1 (6 bases). The origin of this receptor is a woman between 50 and 59 years old with glioma. Source: PBMCs, taken from a glioma patient whose treatment included an IDH1 peptide vaccine. CDR3 coding DNA: TGTGCCAGCAGTGCATGGACAGCTTATAGCAATCAGCCCCAGCATTTT. This gives the protein CASSAWTAYSNQPQHF.